Below, one T cell receptor beta chain is given with its context. This specimen comes from a study of blood T cell repertoires in COVID-19. In the study overall: Donors in the United States, Italy and Spain gave samples during acute or convalescent COVID-19. T cells, B-cell-depleted T cells, or PBMCs supplied cDNA or gDNA.

The repertoire was sequenced with immunoSEQ multiplex PCR; TCRdb's copy has only in-frame clones and lacks some. This table holds some 250,000 clones, 80% to 85% found once. This receptor was taken from a man in his fifties with active or convalescent COVID-19. The sample comprised peripheral blood.

Here the CDR3 reads CASSPFRQGSDQPQHF. The CDR3 DNA reads TGTGCCAGCAGCCCCTTCCGGCAGGGGAGCGATCAGCCCCAGCATTTT. This sequence joins TRBV6-2 or TRBV6-3 and TRBJ1-5; possibly TRBD1 for D (6 bases). The CDR3 extends over 16 amino acids. V lost 6 bases, J lost 5 bases, and 20 bases lay in between. Germline CDR1 is MNHEY and CDR2 is SVGEGT.